The rows below give T cell receptor beta chains drawn from one sample of a study of glioma-infiltrating T cells after dendritic cell vaccination. The table came from immunoSEQ multiplex PCR; TCRdb's copy has only in-frame clones and leaves some out. The table shows some 90,000 clones, with 75% to 85% occurring only once. The source was blood, collected after dendritic cell vaccination. Source of these receptors: a human donor with glioblastoma. CDR3s leave out the opening cysteine and the closing phenylalanine or tryptophan. Fields, in order: clone size, D gene, V gene, CDR3 protein. A D gene is named only where the DNA matches it firmly. Size values are once, few and many counts, or a class for expanded clones, and some rows have none.

clone_size: NA; d_call: NA; v_call: TRBV14; cdr3_aa: ASSPFQGIGQY
clone_size: once; d_call: TRBD2; v_call: TRBV6-1; cdr3_aa: ASNRAGTGDTQY
clone_size: NA; d_call: NA; v_call: TRBV7-2; cdr3_aa: ASNLSGKTQY
clone_size: once; d_call: NA; v_call: TRBV11-2; cdr3_aa: ASSLGRDVTAYEQY
clone_size: NA; d_call: NA; v_call: TRBV5-1; cdr3_aa: ASSSSSTRMVSDTQY
clone_size: NA; d_call: TRBD2; v_call: TRBV4-2; cdr3_aa: ASSRGTSGNTDTQY
clone_size: NA; d_call: NA; v_call: TRBV5-1; cdr3_aa: ASSLGRTRGTQY
clone_size: NA; d_call: NA; v_call: TRBV6-5; cdr3_aa: ASSFGSRPSTDTQY
clone_size: NA; d_call: TRBD1; v_call: TRBV6-5; cdr3_aa: ASSPTGDIQY
clone_size: NA; d_call: NA; v_call: TRBV6-1; cdr3_aa: ASSLSSGELF
clone_size: NA; d_call: TRBD1; v_call: TRBV19; cdr3_aa: ASSVSGQGRQPQH
clone_size: NA; d_call: TRBD2; v_call: TRBV4-1; cdr3_aa: ASSQTTSGGARDTQY
clone_size: NA; d_call: NA; v_call: TRBV6-1; cdr3_aa: ASSEVGLGGNQPQH
clone_size: NA; d_call: TRBD1; v_call: TRBV5-1; cdr3_aa: ASSLGGTGAYNEQF
clone_size: NA; d_call: TRBD2; v_call: TRBV27; cdr3_aa: ASSSKRGGVEQF
clone_size: NA; d_call: TRBD1; v_call: TRBV5-1; cdr3_aa: ASSLGGGTGENQPQH
clone_size: NA; d_call: NA; v_call: TRBV6-6; cdr3_aa: ASSYEQGVNNEQF
clone_size: NA; d_call: NA; v_call: TRBV5-1; cdr3_aa: ASSLDVSQPQH
clone_size: NA; d_call: NA; v_call: TRBV5-4; cdr3_aa: ASSLVGSSYNEQF
clone_size: NA; d_call: NA; v_call: TRBV9; cdr3_aa: ASSASGGGGETQY
clone_size: NA; d_call: NA; v_call: TRBV2; cdr3_aa: ASTNPQGGRTTEAF
clone_size: NA; d_call: NA; v_call: TRBV9; cdr3_aa: ASSPPGKGNTEAF
clone_size: NA; d_call: TRBD1; v_call: TRBV28; cdr3_aa: ASRPTGGDQPQH
clone_size: NA; d_call: TRBD1; v_call: TRBV4-1; cdr3_aa: ASSPLDRGLSASY
clone_size: NA; d_call: TRBD2; v_call: TRBV5-6; cdr3_aa: ASSLGLAGSYEQY
clone_size: NA; d_call: NA; v_call: TRBV7-6; cdr3_aa: ASSLAGGTDTQY
clone_size: NA; d_call: NA; v_call: TRBV6-4; cdr3_aa: ASSDSIGLDTQY
clone_size: NA; d_call: TRBD1; v_call: TRBV6-5; cdr3_aa: ASSDPGQGVWKAF
clone_size: NA; d_call: NA; v_call: TRBV15; cdr3_aa: ATRDGGRETQY
clone_size: once; d_call: NA; v_call: TRBV18; cdr3_aa: ASSPASSTEANVLT
clone_size: NA; d_call: NA; v_call: TRBV30; cdr3_aa: AWSVIGSGRASGNTIY
clone_size: NA; d_call: NA; v_call: TRBV6-1; cdr3_aa: ASRERDDSAYGYT
clone_size: NA; d_call: NA; v_call: TRBV5-5; cdr3_aa: ASSLTVPGFSSYNSPLH
clone_size: few; d_call: NA; v_call: TRBV30; cdr3_aa: AWSDTKYLRTGNTIY
clone_size: NA; d_call: NA; v_call: TRBV4-2; cdr3_aa: ASSQEEYNEQF
clone_size: NA; d_call: TRBD2; v_call: TRBV7-9; cdr3_aa: ASSPGGDNLAKNIQY
clone_size: NA; d_call: TRBD1; v_call: TRBV2; cdr3_aa: ASSGQGRLNNSPLH
clone_size: NA; d_call: TRBD2; v_call: TRBV5-1; cdr3_aa: ASSLSLAEYNEQF
clone_size: few; d_call: NA; v_call: TRBV18; cdr3_aa: ASSRQADEKLF
clone_size: few; d_call: NA; v_call: TRBV2; cdr3_aa: ASTSPRRDSSSYNEQF
clone_size: NA; d_call: NA; v_call: TRBV5-1; cdr3_aa: ASSFNTDTQY
clone_size: NA; d_call: NA; v_call: TRBV14; cdr3_aa: ASSSRTLPKGTDTQY